What follows describes a single T cell receptor (beta chain). The sample originates from a study of blood T cell repertoires in COVID-19. Looking at the study overall: Sites in the United States, Italy and Spain provided acute and convalescent COVID-19 samples.

Per the original data handling: Estimation of nucleated cell counts relied on the amplification of reference gene primers. Libraries were prepared by immunoSEQ multiplex PCR; TCRdb keeps only in-frame clonotypes and omits some of them. V, J and clone size reflect that table, while D and trimming were determined from the DNA. This repertoire shows about 130,000 clones, roughly four fifths found once; its top ten account for 8.5% to 10%. Germline CDR1 is SNHLY and CDR2 is FYNNEI. The CDR3 is 15 amino acids. The V gene end was trimmed by 6 bases and the J gene end by 3 bases; junction bases not matched to a gene: 7.

The receptor was derived from a man aged 40-55 years with active or convalescent COVID-19. Sequencing was performed on peripheral blood. The rearrangement links TRBV2 to TRBJ2-3; 9 bases fit TRBD1. CDR3 sequence reads: CASSLGQGLTDTQYF. In DNA, the CDR3 is TGTGCCAGCAGCCTCGGACAGGGGTTGACAGATACGCAGTATTTT.